These 3 T cell receptor beta chains were all obtained from the same sample, sequenced in a study of long-term antiretroviral therapy in people with HIV. Version v3.0 of the immunoSEQ assay was performed at survey level. Repertoires were generated with immunoSEQ multiplex PCR, while TCRdb's copy carries only in-frame clones and drops some. Of around 8,600 clones listed, nearly 80% are singletons. The sequences come from unsorted PBMCs, collected 0.6 years before starting antiretroviral therapy. Receptors were obtained from a man in his forties with HIV.

This sequence joins TRBV14 and TRBJ1-1; a possible D gene is TRBD1 (6 bases). CDR1 is SGHDN, CDR2 FVKESK, per germline. V was cut by 4 bases and J by 4 bases, with 13 bases left in between. The CDR3 totals 14 residues. As DNA, the CDR3 is TGTGCCAGCAGCCTACAGGGTTTGGGCACTGAAGCTTTCTTT. Translated: CASSLQGLGTEAFF. The entire variable domain, with the rest obtained from reference TRBV14 and TRBJ1-1, is as follows: EAGVTQFPSHSVIEKGQTVTLRCDPISGHDNLYWYRRVMGKEIKFLLHFVKESKQDESGMPNNRFLAERTGGTYSTLKVQPAELEDSGVYFCASSLQGLGTEAFFGQGTRLTVV.

The chain is built from TRBV11-2 and TRBJ2-7; D is tentatively TRBD1 or TRBD2 (5 bases each). CDR3 length: 13 residues. Trimming removed 8 bases at V and 2 bases at J, with 13 bases between. Per germline, CDR1 SGHAT and CDR2 FQNNGV. The CDR3 DNA follows: TGTGCCAGCTTGGGGACGGTGACCTACGAGCAGTACTTC. Its protein product is CASLGTVTYEQYF.

This clone is termed medium-sized. The genes are TRBV19 and TRBJ2-1, with 7 nucleotides matching TRBD2. Germline loops: CDR1 LNHDA, CDR2 SQIVND (reference sequence). The junction had 11 bases not matched to a gene; V was cut back by 3 bases and J by 6 bases. The CDR3 consists of 16 residues. The CDR3 sequence is CASSISLAGRGNEQFF. CDR3 in DNA: TGTGCCAGTAGTATTTCTCTGGCGGGGAGGGGCAATGAGCAGTTCTTC. Full variable domain (rest looked up from reference TRBV19 and TRBJ2-1): DGGITQSPKYLFRKEGQNVTLSCEQNLNHDAMYWYRQDPGQGLRLIYYSQIVNDFQKGDIAEGYSVSREKKESFPLTVTSAQKNPTAFYLCASSISLAGRGNEQFFGPGTRLTVL.